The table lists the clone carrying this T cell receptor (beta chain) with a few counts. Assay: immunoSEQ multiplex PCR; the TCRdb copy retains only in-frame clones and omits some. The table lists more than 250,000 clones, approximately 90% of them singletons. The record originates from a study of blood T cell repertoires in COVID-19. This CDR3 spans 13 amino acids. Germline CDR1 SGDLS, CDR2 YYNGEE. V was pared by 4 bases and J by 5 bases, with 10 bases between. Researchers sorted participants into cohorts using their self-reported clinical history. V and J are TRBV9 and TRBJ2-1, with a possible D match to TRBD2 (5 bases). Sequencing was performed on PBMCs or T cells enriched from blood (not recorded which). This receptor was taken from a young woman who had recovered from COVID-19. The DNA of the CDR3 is TGTGCCAGCAGCTCCGGAGGAGACAATGAGCAGTTCTTC. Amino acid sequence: CASSSGGDNEQFF.